A single sample is the source of the 17 T cell receptor beta chains below, sequenced in a study of PD-1 blockade in classical Hodgkin lymphoma. The protocol was immunoSEQ multiplex PCR, while the TCRdb copy is restricted to in-frame clones and leaves out a portion. The sample contains 90,000 to 100,000 clones, roughly 76% of which appear only once. After autologous stem cell transplantation all patients relapsed, and prior brentuximab vedotin exposure differed between cohorts. This specimen was peripheral blood mononuclear cells (PBMCs), taken before the second cycle of nivolumab. These receptors were obtained from a human donor with classical Hodgkin lymphoma.

V is TRBV2 and J is TRBJ1-6; D call uncertain. CDR1 and CDR2 (germline): SNHLY, FYNNEI. V shed 10 bases and J shed 0 bases, with 13 bases lying between them. There are 15 residues in the CDR3. CDR3 region: CATRTDFSYNSPLHF. CDR3 DNA: TGTGCCACTAGGACGGACTTCTCCTATAATTCACCCCTCCACTTT.

This clone was observed a few times. The CDR3 coding sequence is TGTGCCAGCAGCCTTCCGAGGGCGGGAGGCTACACCGGGGAGCTGTTTTTT. Residues: CASSLPRAGGYTGELFF. The chain is built from TRBV14 and TRBJ2-2; the match to TRBD2 covers 8 bases. The CDR3 sequence is 17 residues long. Trimming at V came to 4 bases and at J to 3 bases, leaving 10 bases not matched to a gene. The germline CDR1 and CDR2 sequences are SGHDN and FVKESK.

The J gene is TRBJ2-3, the V gene TRBV7-8; D unresolved. From germline, CDR1 is SGHVS and CDR2 FQNEAQ. Deletions cut 3 bases from V and 4 bases from J, with 8 bases between. There are 13 residues in the CDR3. CDR3 in DNA: TGTGCCAGCAGCTTGGCCCTGCCAGATACGCAGTATTTT. It codes for CASSLALPDTQYF.

The gene calls are TRBV27 and TRBJ1-1; D remains unclear. The CDR3 has 10 amino acids. Germline CDR1 MNHEY, CDR2 SMNVEV (reference sequence). V lost 7 bases to trimming and J lost 6 bases, with 6 bases between them. The CDR3 sequence is CASNWPEAFF. The CDR3 DNA sequence: TGTGCCAGCAACTGGCCTGAAGCTTTCTTT.

The genes are TRBV5-4 and TRBJ2-1; D is unclear. The CDR3 runs 13 residues. The V gene's germline CDR1 is SGHNT and CDR2 YYREEE (reference sequence). Trimming cost V 3 bases and J 7 bases, with 11 bases left between them. CDR3: CASSSPTENEQFF. CDR3 DNA: TGTGCCAGCAGCTCCCCGACTGAGAATGAGCAGTTCTTC.

The chain has TRBV9 and TRBJ1-1, with TRBD1 as a possible D gene (5 bases). The CDR3 covers 17 residues. Germline loops: CDR1 SGDLS, CDR2 YYNGEE. With 0 bases removed from V and 3 bases from J, the gap between germline ends came to 18 bases. This CDR3 reads CASSVGPRALGHTEAFF. The DNA for the CDR3 is TGTGCCAGCAGCGTAGGGCCCAGGGCATTGGGGCACACTGAAGCTTTCTTT.

The chain joins TRBV10-3 to TRBJ2-1, with 10 bases matching TRBD2. Trimming took 5 bases from V and 9 from J; bases not matched to a gene: 10. Germline loops: CDR1 ENHRY, CDR2 SYGVKD. The CDR3 consists of 15 residues. CDR3 sequence reads: CAISLKREGGGEQFF. The CDR3, as DNA: TGTGCCATCAGTCTGAAGCGGGAGGGCGGGGGTGAGCAGTTCTTC.

The rearrangement joins TRBV2 to TRBJ2-7; 15 nucleotides agree with TRBD2. Germline V gene sequence: CDR1 SNHLY, CDR2 FYNNEI. CDR3 length: 14 amino acids. V lost 5 bases and J lost 7; bases outside the gene matches: 3. CDR3: CASSRTSGRGEQYF. The CDR3 region has the DNA TGTGCCAGCAGTAGGACTAGCGGGAGGGGGGAGCAGTACTTC. Drawing the rest from reference TRBV2 and TRBJ2-7, the complete variable domain is EPEVTQTPSHQVTQMGQEVILRCVPISNHLYFYWYRQILGQKVEFLVSFYNNEISEKSEIFDDQFSVERPDGSNFTLKIRSTKLEDSAMYFCASSRTSGRGEQYFGPGTRLTVT.

The genes are TRBV4-2 and TRBJ2-3; D is undetermined. This CDR3 is built from 14 residues. Looked up from germline, CDR1 is LGHNA and CDR2 is YNFKEQ. Trimming shortened V by 0 bases and J by 9 bases, and 13 bases separated the two germline ends. The CDR3 loop reads CASSQDLRGPTQYF. The CDR3 nucleotides are TGTGCCAGCAGCCAAGATCTCCGCGGCCCGACGCAGTATTTT.

This chain joins TRBV6-5 and TRBJ2-4; D ambiguous. Per the germline V gene, CDR1 is MNHEY and CDR2 is SVGAGI. This CDR3 contains 12 residues. The ends were cut back, 8 bases at V and 9 bases at J, with 14 bases in the middle. CDR3 sequence reads: CASWPGFGIQYF. CDR3 DNA: TGTGCCAGCTGGCCTGGGTTTGGCATTCAGTACTTC.

The gene calls are TRBV5-1 and TRBJ2-1; TRBD2 aligns across 11 bases. V lost 3 bases to trimming and J lost 4 bases; unmatched junction nucleotides: 3. The CDR3 contains 15 residues. The germline V gene has CDR1 SGHRS and CDR2 YFSETQ. As DNA, the CDR3 is TGCGCCAGCAGCTGGGGACTAGCGGCATACAATGAGCAGTTCTTC. The encoded protein is CASSWGLAAYNEQFF.

The chain employs TRBV9 and TRBJ1-5, with TRBD1 identical over 7 bases. The germline V gene has CDR1 SGDLS and CDR2 YYNGEE. The CDR3 extends over 14 amino acids. The junction had 4 bases not matched to a gene; V was cut back by 3 bases and J by 4 bases. Here the CDR3 DNA reads TGTGCCAGCAGCGCGGGACAGAGGAATCAGCCCCAGCATTTT. Translating it yields CASSAGQRNQPQHF. Using reference TRBV9 and TRBJ1-5 for the parts outside the CDR3, the full variable domain is DSGVTQTPKHLITATGQRVTLRCSPRSGDLSVYWYQQSLDQGLQFLIQYYNGEERAKGNILERFSAQQFPDLHSELNLSSLELGDSALYFCASSAGQRNQPQHFGDGTRLSIL.

V gene TRBV10-3 combines with J gene TRBJ2-2, with a possible D match to TRBD2 (6 bases). The germline CDR1 and CDR2 sequences are ENHRY and SYGVKD. V dropped 0 bases and J dropped 6 bases, with 8 bases sitting between them. This CDR3 has 14 amino acids. This CDR3 reads CAISESAGSGELFF. CDR3 sequence (DNA): TGTGCCATCAGTGAGTCTGCGGGGTCCGGGGAGCTGTTTTTT.

V is TRBV11-3 and J is TRBJ2-7, with 9 positions matching TRBD1. The CDR3 is 15 amino acids. V shed 5 bases, J shed 2 bases, and the junction held 7 bases outside the gene matches. Germline lookup yields CDR1 SGHNT and CDR2 YENEEA. CDR3 residues: CASSPDRGRAYEQYF. In DNA, the CDR3 is TGTGCCAGCAGCCCGGACAGGGGCCGGGCCTACGAGCAGTACTTC.

The sample holds a few counts of this clone. V is TRBV29-1 and J is TRBJ1-1, with D possibly matching TRBD1 (6 bases). V lost 7 bases, J lost 4 bases, and 16 bases lay in between. Germline lookup yields CDR1 SQVTM and CDR2 ANQGSEA. This CDR3 is built from 13 residues. CDR3 sequence: CSALRQATTEAFF. DNA of the CDR3: TGCAGCGCCCTGCGACAGGCGACCACTGAAGCTTTCTTT.

This chain uses TRBV7-6 with TRBJ2-7, with 10 bases fitting TRBD1. The ends lost 1 base at V and 5 bases at J; junction bases unmatched: 5. Looked up from germline, CDR1 is SGHVS and CDR2 is FNYEAQ. The CDR3 is 15 residues long. The CDR3: CASSLVGTGVNEQYF. CDR3 in DNA: TGTGCCAGCAGCTTAGTTGGGACAGGGGTCAACGAGCAGTACTTC.

This chain links TRBV29-1 with TRBJ2-3, with 8 bases lining up with TRBD2. CDR3 length: 20 amino acids. Germline values: CDR1 SQVTM, CDR2 ANQGSEA. The V segment lost 6 bases and the J segment 6 bases; nucleotides outside the gene matches: 29. Here the CDR3 DNA reads TGCAGCGTCCCTCGGCCCCTTGGTGCTAGCGGGCCGATTACCCCGGATACGCAGTATTTT. Residues: CSVPRPLGASGPITPDTQYF.